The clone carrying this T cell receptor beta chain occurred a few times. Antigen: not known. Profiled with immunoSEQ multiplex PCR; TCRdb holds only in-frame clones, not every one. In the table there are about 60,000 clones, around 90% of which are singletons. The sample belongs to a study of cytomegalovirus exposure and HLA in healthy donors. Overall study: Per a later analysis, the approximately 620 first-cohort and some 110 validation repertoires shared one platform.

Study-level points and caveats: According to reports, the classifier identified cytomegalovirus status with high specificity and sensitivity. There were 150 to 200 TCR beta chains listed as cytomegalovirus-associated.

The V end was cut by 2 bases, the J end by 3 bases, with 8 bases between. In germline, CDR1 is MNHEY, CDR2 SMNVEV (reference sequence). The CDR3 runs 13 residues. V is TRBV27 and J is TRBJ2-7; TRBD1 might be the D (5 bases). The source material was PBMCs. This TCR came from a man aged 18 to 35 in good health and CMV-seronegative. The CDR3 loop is CASSLTQGYEQYF. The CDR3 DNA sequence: TGTGCCAGCAGTTTAACTCAGGGCTACGAGCAGTACTTC.